These 8 T cell receptor beta chains share one sample of origin, sequenced in a study of identical twins. One entry per CDR3 protein, called by TCRdb with MiXCR from the 5' RACE reads. The sample carries hundreds of thousands of distinct CDR3 sequences, approximately 7% recorded once. This sample was shared with a second study, whose subject was yellow fever vaccine responses in identical twins.

Sequenced sample: memory (CD45RO+) T cells sorted from blood. These TCRs come from a woman under 30 in good health.

This clonotype has more than one count but fewer than ten. The rearrangement links TRBV18 to TRBJ1-6; the match to TRBD1 covers 10 bases. The CDR3 spans 18 residues. Trimming removed 4 bases from V and 5 bases from J; junction bases left unmatched: 11. Germline loops: CDR1 KGHSH, CDR2 LQKENI. CDR3 sequence reads: CASSLYAGTGVNNSPLHF. The CDR3 bases are TGTGCCAGCTCACTCTACGCCGGGACAGGGGTAAATAATTCACCCCTCCACTTT.

This clonotype occurred many times. The chain combines TRBV10-3 with TRBJ2-5; the match to TRBD2 covers 9 bases. CDR1 ENHRY and CDR2 SYGVKD come from the germline V gene. Trimming cost V 4 bases and J 4 bases; bases outside gene matches: 7. The CDR3 runs 15 residues. The CDR3 protein is CAISAGAGGGETQYF. DNA for the CDR3: TGTGCCATCAGTGCTGGAGCGGGGGGCGGAGAGACCCAGTACTTC.

This clonotype was seen only a few times. DNA of the CDR3: TGCAGTGCTGGGGCCGGGACTAGTGACTACAATGAGCAGTTCTTC. Its translation is CSAGAGTSDYNEQFF. The chain uses TRBV20-1 and TRBJ2-1, with 8 bases fitting TRBD2. The CDR3 consists of 15 residues. Germline V gives CDR1 DFQATT, CDR2 SNEGSKA (reference sequence). V shed 5 bases, J shed 3 bases, and the junction held 9 bases outside the gene matches.

The gene calls are TRBV29-1 and TRBJ2-6; 8 bases fit TRBD2. The CDR3 is made up of 16 amino acids. CDR1 is SQVTM, CDR2 ANQGSEA, per germline. The V segment lost 0 bases and the J segment 0 bases; nucleotides outside the gene matches: 1. The CDR3 nucleotides read TGCAGCGTTGAAGATCGGGGGGGCTCTGGGGCCAACGTCCTGACTTTC. This gives the protein CSVEDRGGSGANVLTF. The whole variable domain, remainder taken from reference TRBV29-1 and TRBJ2-6, is SAVISQKPSRDICQRGTSLTIQCQVDSQVTMMFWYRQQPGQSLTLIATANQGSEATYESGFVIDKFPISRPNLTFSTLTVSNMSPEDSSIYLCSVEDRGGSGANVLTFGAGSRLTVL.

The sample holds a few counts of this clonotype. V usage is TRBV7-8 and J usage is TRBJ1-3, with 7 bases lining up with TRBD1. Germline CDR1 and CDR2: SGHVS and FQNEAQ. The CDR3 covers 14 residues. V gave up 5 bases and J gave up 2 bases; unmatched junction bases: 3. The DNA for the CDR3 is TGTGCCAGCAGCCAGACAGGGACTGGAAACACCATATATTTT. Protein sequence: CASSQTGTGNTIYF.

This clonotype was recorded a few times. The genes are TRBV6-6 and TRBJ2-3, with unresolved D. The CDR3 is made up of 13 amino acids. Germline assignment: CDR1 MNHNY and CDR2 SVGAGI (reference sequence). The V end was cut by 0 bases, the J end by 5 bases, with 6 bases between. CDR3 loop: CASSYSELDTQYF. The CDR3 DNA reads as TGTGCCAGCAGTTACTCTGAACTAGATACGCAGTATTTT.

In its sample, this clonotype was seen many times. This rearrangement joins TRBV27 to TRBJ1-5, with 10 bases lining up with TRBD1. Trimming removed 5 bases from V and 11 bases from J; junction bases left unmatched: 15. This CDR3 has 16 amino acids. Germline V gene data show CDR1 as MNHEY and CDR2 as SMNVEV (reference sequence). The CDR3 protein is CASSAIGGQGIKAQHF. The CDR3 DNA sequence: TGTGCCAGCAGTGCAATCGGGGGACAGGGGATTAAGGCCCAGCATTTT.

The sample holds a few counts of this clonotype. CDR3 in amino acids: CASTGRNNYGYTF. The CDR3 region has the DNA TGTGCCAGCACCGGCCGTAACAACTATGGCTACACCTTC. The chain couples TRBV6-6 to TRBJ1-2, with unresolved D. V lost 7 bases and J lost 2, with 11 bases in between. This CDR3 is built from 13 residues. Germline V lookup: CDR1 MNHNY, CDR2 SVGAGI (reference sequence).